The rows below give T cell receptor beta chains drawn from one sample of a study of blood T cells in healthy people across ages. TCRdb passed the 5' RACE reads through MiXCR, listing each CDR3 protein once. Of 650,000 to 800,000 distinct CDR3 sequences in the sample, under 45% are singletons; the top ten hold approximately 20%. The sequencing sample was made of blood. The receptors were sampled from a man aged 55 to 70 in good health. Both conserved end residues are part of each CDR3. D genes are given only for firm matches. Size values are once, few and many counts, or a class for expanded clones, and some rows have none.

CDR3 protein: CASTVDAANTEAFF; CDR3 DNA: TGTGCCAGCACCGTGGACGCGGCGAACACTGAAGCTTTCTTT; clone size: few; V gene: TRBV6-2/TRBV6-3; J gene: TRBJ1-1; D gene: NA
CDR3 protein: CASSPQSLGFADTQYF; CDR3 DNA: TGCGCCAGCAGTCCCCAGTCACTGGGATTCGCAGATACACAGTATTTT; clone size: once; V gene: TRBV23-1; J gene: TRBJ2-3; D gene: NA
CDR3 protein: CASSLVAGDNTGELFF; CDR3 DNA: TGTGCCAGCAGCTTAGTTGCAGGGGACAACACCGGGGAGCTGTTTTTT; clone size: NA; V gene: TRBV7-6; J gene: TRBJ2-2; D gene: NA
CDR3 protein: CASSPGGRASSTEAFF; CDR3 DNA: TGCGCCAGCAGCCCCGGGGGGAGGGCGAGTAGCACTGAAGCTTTCTTT; clone size: few; V gene: TRBV4-3; J gene: TRBJ1-1; D gene: NA
CDR3 protein: CASSLTSWDRGEFF; CDR3 DNA: TGTGCCAGCAGTCTAACAAGTTGGGACAGGGGCGAGTTCTTC; clone size: few; V gene: TRBV28; J gene: TRBJ2-1; D gene: TRBD1
CDR3 protein: CASSTGNDRQPQHF; CDR3 DNA: TGTGCCAGCAGTACCGGGAACGATCGTCAGCCCCAGCATTTT; clone size: once; V gene: TRBV28; J gene: TRBJ1-5; D gene: NA
CDR3 protein: CASSRLRTANYGYTF; CDR3 DNA: TGTGCCAGCAGTAGACTGAGGACGGCTAACTATGGCTACACCTTC; clone size: NA; V gene: TRBV6-2/TRBV6-3; J gene: TRBJ1-2; D gene: NA
CDR3 protein: CASSSMDREGYGYTF; CDR3 DNA: TGTGCCAGCAGTTCAATGGACAGGGAGGGTTATGGCTACACCTTC; clone size: NA; V gene: TRBV6-6; J gene: TRBJ1-2; D gene: TRBD1
CDR3 protein: CASSLDPLNQPQHF; CDR3 DNA: TGTGCCAGCAGCTTGGATCCGTTAAATCAGCCCCAGCATTTT; clone size: NA; V gene: TRBV5-5; J gene: TRBJ1-5; D gene: NA
CDR3 protein: CSAIRDRGWSTEAFF; CDR3 DNA: TGCAGTGCTATCCGGGACAGGGGGTGGAGCACTGAAGCTTTCTTT; clone size: NA; V gene: TRBV20-1; J gene: TRBJ1-1; D gene: TRBD1
CDR3 protein: CASSLGLLAGGTQETQYF; CDR3 DNA: TGTGCCAGCAGCCTCGGCTTACTAGCGGGGGGGACCCAAGAGACCCAGTACTTC; clone size: NA; V gene: TRBV7-2; J gene: TRBJ2-5; D gene: TRBD2
CDR3 protein: CSAPFFRQSEKYEQYF; CDR3 DNA: TGCAGTGCCCCCTTTTTCCGACAGAGCGAAAAGTACGAGCAGTACTTC; clone size: few; V gene: TRBV20-1; J gene: TRBJ2-7; D gene: NA
CDR3 protein: CASMKRTGGNTDTQYF; CDR3 DNA: TGTGCCAGCATGAAACGGACGGGGGGAAACACAGATACGCAGTATTTT; clone size: few; V gene: TRBV11-2; J gene: TRBJ2-3; D gene: TRBD2
CDR3 protein: CASSRQGALGQPQHF; CDR3 DNA: TGTGCCAGCAGTAGACAGGGGGCGTTGGGTCAGCCCCAGCATTTT; clone size: NA; V gene: TRBV6-2/TRBV6-3; J gene: TRBJ1-5; D gene: TRBD1
CDR3 protein: CASSLGPRDEKLFF; CDR3 DNA: TGTGCCAGCAGCCTTGGACCAAGGGATGAAAAACTGTTTTTT; clone size: few; V gene: TRBV3-1; J gene: TRBJ1-4; D gene: NA
CDR3 protein: CASSNRQTPYTF; CDR3 DNA: TGTGCCAGCAGTAACCGACAGACACCCTACACCTTC; clone size: NA; V gene: TRBV12-3/TRBV12-4; J gene: TRBJ1-2; D gene: NA
CDR3 protein: CASSTGTGRQPQHF; CDR3 DNA: TGTGCCAGCAGCACCGGGACAGGGCGGCAGCCCCAGCATTTT; clone size: NA; V gene: TRBV12-3/TRBV12-4; J gene: TRBJ1-5; D gene: TRBD1
CDR3 protein: CSGAASTDTQYF; CDR3 DNA: TGCAGCGGCGCGGCGAGCACAGATACGCAGTATTTT; clone size: few; V gene: TRBV20-1; J gene: TRBJ2-3; D gene: NA
CDR3 protein: CAWMHTQNTEAFF; CDR3 DNA: TGTGCCTGGATGCACACGCAGAACACTGAAGCTTTCTTT; clone size: once; V gene: TRBV30; J gene: TRBJ1-1; D gene: NA
CDR3 protein: CASSEPGVGYGYTF; CDR3 DNA: TGTGCCAGCAGCGAACCGGGTGTAGGCTATGGCTACACCTTC; clone size: NA; V gene: TRBV25-1; J gene: TRBJ1-2; D gene: NA
CDR3 protein: CSARLITGVPNNEQFF; CDR3 DNA: TGCAGTGCTAGACTGATTACGGGGGTCCCCAACAATGAGCAGTTCTTC; clone size: NA; V gene: TRBV20-1; J gene: TRBJ2-1; D gene: NA
CDR3 protein: CASSLAGAYGYTF; CDR3 DNA: TGTGCCAGCAGCTTGGCGGGGGCATATGGCTACACCTTC; clone size: NA; V gene: TRBV7-9; J gene: TRBJ1-2; D gene: NA